The 28 T cell receptor beta chains presented below share a single source sample, sequenced in a study of cytomegalovirus exposure and HLA in healthy donors. The PCR used 60 Vbeta and 13 Jbeta primers. Assay: immunoSEQ multiplex PCR; the TCRdb copy retains only in-frame clones and omits some. The data contain some 120,000 clones, less than 90% of them seen just once; the ten biggest clones take up over 0.2%. Sequenced material: PBMCs. Source of these receptors: a man in his forties or fifties in good health and CMV-seronegative.

V and J are TRBV27 and TRBJ2-4, with 7 bases identical to TRBD2. Germline assignment: CDR1 MNHEY and CDR2 SMNVEV (reference sequence). J was trimmed by 7 bases and V by 3 bases; bases with no gene match: 3. The CDR3 runs to 13 residues. In DNA, the CDR3 is TGTGCCAGCAGTTTGGGGGGGGTTAACATTCAGTACTTC. Translation gives CASSLGGVNIQYF.

V usage is TRBV9 and J usage is TRBJ2-2; the match to TRBD1 covers 7 bases. Germline V gives CDR1 SGDLS, CDR2 YYNGEE. V shed 8 bases and J 0 bases; nucleotides not matched to a gene: 1. The CDR3 loop spans 13 amino acids. The CDR3 sequence: CASRGPNTGELFF. CDR3 sequence (DNA): TGTGCCAGTAGGGGGCCGAACACCGGGGAGCTGTTTTTT.

Points on this clone: At one end the junction does not follow the germline gene, possibly because of a read error. In the same sample, other DNA sequences code for this CDR3. The chain links TRBV28 to TRBJ1-6; D is ambiguous. Germline V gives CDR1 MDHEN, CDR2 SYDVKM. The CDR3 loop spans 16 amino acids. Written as DNA, the CDR3 is TGTGCCAGCAGTTTATGGGCAGGCTCCTATAATTCCCCCCTCCACTTT. Amino acids: CASSLWAGSYNSPLHF.

The chain has TRBV5-1 and TRBJ2-6, with 10 bases matching TRBD2. Per germline, CDR1 SGHRS and CDR2 YFSETQ. This CDR3 has 16 residues. With 6 bases clipped from V and 4 bases from J, the junction kept 7 bases outside the gene matches. The CDR3, as DNA: TGCGCCAGCATGGGCAGCGGGAGGGCGGGGGCCAACGTCCTGACTTTC. Protein product: CASMGSGRAGANVLTF.

This clone was found once. This chain joins TRBV6-6 and TRBJ2-5, with D maybe TRBD2 (5 bases). The CDR3 runs 12 residues. CDR1 is MNHNY, CDR2 SVGAGI, per germline (reference sequence). V dropped 6 bases and J dropped 2 bases, with 7 bases sitting between them. The CDR3: CASRPGQETQYF. The DNA for the CDR3 is TGTGCCAGCAGACCGGGACAAGAGACCCAGTACTTC.

This sequence joins TRBV4-2 and TRBJ1-6; 7 positions match TRBD1. The trim removed 4 bases at V and 6 bases at J, leaving 9 bases unmatched. The CDR3 covers 16 residues. The germline CDR1 and CDR2 sequences are LGHNA and YNFKEQ. CDR3 region: CASSPPGQSFNSPLHF. In DNA, the CDR3 is TGTGCCAGCAGCCCACCGGGACAGTCTTTTAATTCACCCCTCCACTTT.

This clone was counted a single time. Other DNA sequences in the same sample also yield this CDR3. The chain's CDR3 is CASSNRDSNQPQHF. As DNA, the CDR3 is TGTGCCAGCAGCAACAGGGATAGCAATCAGCCCCAGCATTTT. This rearrangement joins TRBV27 to TRBJ1-5; D is possibly TRBD1 (6 bases). The V gene lost 6 bases and the J gene lost 0 bases, with 9 bases spanning the gap. This CDR3 has 14 amino acids. CDR1 and CDR2 (germline): MNHEY, SMNVEV (reference sequence).

V is TRBV27 and J is TRBJ2-3; possible D gene TRBD2, 5 bases. Germline assignment: CDR1 MNHEY and CDR2 SMNVEV (reference sequence). V lost 6 bases and J lost 5, with 12 bases in between. This CDR3 has 13 amino acids. As DNA, the CDR3 is TGTGCCAGCAGAGGCCAAGGGAGAGATACGCAGTATTTT. Translation: CASRGQGRDTQYF.

V usage is TRBV20-1 and J usage is TRBJ1-2; D not certain. The germline V and J ends were trimmed by 8 bases and 8 bases, with 15 bases remaining between them. The CDR3 spans 11 residues. The germline gives CDR1 DFQATT, CDR2 SNEGSKA (reference sequence). For the CDR3, the DNA is TGCAGTCGCAGGCATATGTGGGGCTACACCTTC. This encodes CSRRHMWGYTF.

On this clone itself: The same CDR3 can be traced to other DNA sequences in this sample. The chain carries TRBV6-5 and TRBJ2-1, with 9 bases aligning to TRBD1. The CDR3 length is 14 residues. Germline loops: CDR1 MNHEY, CDR2 SVGAGI. Germline trimming cut 2 bases from V and 4 bases from J; bases unmatched to any gene: 0. The CDR3 nucleotides read TGTGCCAGCAGTTACGGGACAGGGTACAATGAGCAGTTCTTC. Its protein product is CASSYGTGYNEQFF.

The rearrangement uses TRBV10-1 and TRBJ2-7; 12 bases align to TRBD1. Unmatched junction bases numbered 13, after V lost 2 bases and J lost 2 bases. The germline V gene has CDR1 WNHNN and CDR2 SYGVQD (reference sequence). The CDR3 sequence is 19 residues long. The chain's CDR3 is CASSEQGTGGAGPTYEQYF. CDR3 DNA sequence: TGCGCCAGCAGTGAGCAGGGGACAGGGGGCGCAGGGCCGACCTACGAGCAGTACTTC.

This chain connects TRBV10-3 to TRBJ2-5, with 12 bases identical to TRBD2. CDR3 size: 14 residues. Germline V gives CDR1 ENHRY, CDR2 SYGVKD. The ends lost 6 bases at V and 5 bases at J; junction bases unmatched: 4. The CDR3 region has the DNA TGTGCCATCAGGCCTAGCGGGGGGGATGAGACCCAGTACTTC. Translating it yields CAIRPSGGDETQYF.

The V gene is TRBV6-1, the J gene TRBJ2-3; 9 nucleotides line up with TRBD1. Germline assignment: CDR1 MNHNS and CDR2 SASEGT. V shed 4 bases, J shed 2 bases, and the junction held 1 base outside the gene matches. This CDR3 is built from 14 residues. This CDR3 is CASSGQGDTDTQYF. CDR3 DNA: TGTGCCAGCAGTGGACAGGGGGACACAGATACGCAGTATTTT.

This rearrangement joins TRBV2 to TRBJ2-5; tentative D call: TRBD2 (7 bases). Germline V gene data show CDR1 as SNHLY and CDR2 as FYNNEI. The CDR3 totals 15 residues. V lost 0 bases to trimming and J lost 4 bases, with 12 bases between them. CDR3 DNA: TGTGCCAGCAGTGAAGCGGGGGGGCGGCGAGAGACCCAGTACTTC. Its protein product is CASSEAGGRRETQYF.

This clone was picked up one time. The rearrangement uses TRBV2 and TRBJ1-5; no clear D gene. Trimming cost V 8 bases and J 9 bases, with 11 bases left between them. The length of the CDR3 is 11 residues. The V gene's germline CDR1 is SNHLY and CDR2 FYNNEI. The CDR3 reads CASQAEGPQHF. CDR3 sequence (DNA): TGTGCCAGCCAAGCTGAGGGGCCCCAGCATTTT.

As concerns this clone: A junction boundary mismatches the germline segment, possibly from a read error. The chain is built from TRBV7-9 and TRBJ1-1; D not resolved. The CDR3 is 18 residues long. CDR1 is SEHNR, CDR2 FQNEAQ, per germline (reference sequence). DNA of the CDR3: TGTTCCAGCAGCACCCGGGTCCCAAGTACACTCTTGAACACTGAAGCTTTCTTT. It translates to CSSSTRVPSTLLNTEAFF.

The chain employs TRBV28 and TRBJ1-5, with D possibly being TRBD1 (6 bases). The CDR3 is 16 residues long. The V end lost 3 bases, the J end lost 0 bases, and 12 bases lay between the germline ends. Germline loops: CDR1 MDHEN, CDR2 SYDVKM. The CDR3 loop is CASSLRGPYSNQPQHF. The CDR3 DNA sequence: TGTGCCAGCAGTTTGCGGGGGCCTTATAGCAATCAGCCCCAGCATTTT.

The rearrangement uses TRBV30 and TRBJ2-2; D remains unclear. The germline CDR1 and CDR2 sequences are GTSNPN and SVGIG (reference sequence). V was cut by 3 bases and J by 5 bases, with 13 bases left in between. This CDR3 is 14 amino acids long. CDR3 residues: CAWSARVETGELFF. CDR3 DNA: TGTGCCTGGAGCGCCCGAGTAGAAACCGGGGAGCTGTTTTTT.

The V and J genes are TRBV12-5 and TRBJ1-5; D unclear. V dropped 8 bases and J dropped 4 bases, with 18 bases sitting between them. The germline CDR1 and CDR2 sequences are LGHNT and FRNRAP. The CDR3 totals 15 residues. This CDR3 reads CASSAAIFNNQPQHF. Written as DNA, the CDR3 is TGTGCTAGTTCTGCGGCTATTTTTAATAATCAGCCCCAGCATTTT. Full variable domain (outside the CDR3, taken from reference TRBV12-5 and TRBJ1-5): DARVTQTPRHKVTEMGQEVTMRCQPILGHNTVFWYRQTMMQGLELLAYFRNRAPLDDSGMPKDRFSAEMPDATLATLKIQPSEPRDSAVYFCASSAAIFNNQPQHFGDGTRLSIL.

This sequence joins TRBV7-2 and TRBJ1-5; 8 nucleotides match TRBD1. In germline, CDR1 is SGHTA, CDR2 FQGNSA. J gave up 3 bases and V 4 bases, and 8 bases lay outside the gene matches. The CDR3 sequence is 16 residues long. The CDR3 protein is CASSYGQGPNNQPQHF. CDR3 coding DNA: TGTGCCAGCAGCTACGGACAGGGCCCTAACAATCAGCCCCAGCATTTT.

This clone was observed a handful of times. The chain has TRBV5-6 and TRBJ2-5; 8 nucleotides match TRBD1. The J call may not be correct, given that the DNA end is closer to TRBJ2-7. CDR3 length: 16 residues. Germline V gene data show CDR1 as SGHDT and CDR2 as YYEEEE. In DNA, the CDR3 is TGTGCCAGCAGCATGAAGCTAACAGGGGGAATGGGCGAGCAGTACTTC. Encoded protein: CASSMKLTGGMGEQYF.

The chain joins TRBV14 to TRBJ2-3; TRBD1 matches 8 bases. CDR1 is SGHDN and CDR2 is FVKESK in the germline V gene. The CDR3 spans 14 residues. V was pared by 5 bases and J by 1 base, with 2 bases of the junction left unmatched. CDR3 sequence (DNA): TGTGCCAGCAGCATGACAGGGGGCACAGATACGCAGTATTTT. Its translation: CASSMTGGTDTQYF. The whole variable domain, filled in from reference TRBV14 and TRBJ2-3, reads EAGVTQFPSHSVIEKGQTVTLRCDPISGHDNLYWYRRVMGKEIKFLLHFVKESKQDESGMPNNRFLAERTGGTYSTLKVQPAELEDSGVYFCASSMTGGTDTQYFGPGTRLTVL.

V usage is TRBV29-1 and J usage is TRBJ1-2; D is possibly TRBD1 (5 bases). With 7 bases removed from V and 5 bases from J, the gap between germline ends came to 23 bases. The CDR3 loop spans 15 amino acids. The germline gives CDR1 SQVTM, CDR2 ANQGSEA. The CDR3 nucleotides are TGCAGCGCCCCTCCCACTCAGGGTGGGGGGTATGGCTACACCTTC. This codes for CSAPPTQGGGYGYTF.

V usage is TRBV7-9 and J usage is TRBJ1-3; 7 bases are shared with TRBD1. Trimming at V came to 2 bases and at J to 4 bases, leaving 11 bases not matched to a gene. CDR3 size: 17 residues. CDR1 SEHNR and CDR2 FQNEAQ come from the germline V gene (reference sequence). CDR3 DNA sequence: TGTGCCAGCAGCTTATTGGCCCCCACAGGGGTAGGAAACACCATATATTTT. Amino acids: CASSLLAPTGVGNTIYF. Drawing the rest from reference TRBV7-9 and TRBJ1-3, the complete variable domain is DTGVSQNPRHKITKRGQNVTFRCDPISEHNRLYWYRQTLGQGPEFLTYFQNEAQLEKSRLLSDRFSAERPKGSFSTLEIQRTEQGDSAMYLCASSLLAPTGVGNTIYFGEGSWLTVV.

The chain carries TRBV20-1 and TRBJ2-1; no clear D. The V end was cut by 3 bases, the J end by 6 bases, with 3 bases between. The CDR3 runs 10 residues. In germline, CDR1 is DFQATT, CDR2 SNEGSKA (reference sequence). Written as DNA, the CDR3 is TGCAGTGCTAGCATCAATGAGCAGTTCTTC. Translated, it gives CSASINEQFF.

This clone was seen once. The gene calls are TRBV23-1 and TRBJ1-5; 11 bases agree with TRBD1. TRBV23-1 carries the ORF label, with uncertain function. Losses at the gene ends were 8 bases for V and 6 bases for J; bases not matched to a gene: 12. The CDR3 sequence is 16 residues long. The DNA of the CDR3 is TGCGCCAGCCTCGTCCTCGGACAGGGGGCCTGTCAGCCCCAGCATTTT. Translated: CASLVLGQGACQPQHF.

The V gene is TRBV19, the J gene TRBJ1-1, with TRBD1 matching 12 bases. The CDR3 is made up of 16 amino acids. V shed 5 bases and J 1 base; nucleotides not matched to a gene: 5. Germline V gives CDR1 LNHDA, CDR2 SQIVND (reference sequence). This CDR3 is CASSGTGQGANTEAFF. DNA for the CDR3: TGTGCCAGTAGTGGTACGGGACAGGGGGCGAACACTGAAGCTTTCTTT.

This clone turned up a few times. V usage is TRBV4-1 and J usage is TRBJ2-7, with D hard to call. Trimming took off 0 bases at V and 10 bases at J, with 13 bases between the two ends. Looked up from germline, CDR1 is MGHRA and CDR2 is YSYEKL. The CDR3 has 13 amino acids. CDR3 nucleotides: TGCGCCAGCAGCCAAGAAGAACCGGAGAGTCAGTACTTC. This encodes CASSQEEPESQYF.